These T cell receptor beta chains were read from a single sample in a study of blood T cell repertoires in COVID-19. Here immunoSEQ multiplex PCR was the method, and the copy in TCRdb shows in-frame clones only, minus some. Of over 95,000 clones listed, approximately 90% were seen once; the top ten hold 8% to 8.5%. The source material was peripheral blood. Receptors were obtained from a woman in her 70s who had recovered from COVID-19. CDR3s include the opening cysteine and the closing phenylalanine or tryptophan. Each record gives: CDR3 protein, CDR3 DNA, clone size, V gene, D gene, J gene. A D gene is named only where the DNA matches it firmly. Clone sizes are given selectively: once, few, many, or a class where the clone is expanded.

cdr3_aa: CAISEATGTYQPQHF
cdr3_nt: TGTGCCATCAGTGAGGCGACAGGTACTTATCAGCCCCAGCATTTT
clone_size: NA
v_call: TRBV10-3
d_call: NA
j_call: TRBJ1-5

cdr3_aa: CASSWTGGVYNSPLHF
cdr3_nt: TGTGCCAGCAGTTGGACAGGGGGCGTCTATAATTCACCCCTCCACTTT
clone_size: NA
v_call: TRBV28
d_call: TRBD1
j_call: TRBJ1-6

cdr3_aa: CASSHLRGQSSNTGELFF
cdr3_nt: TGTGCCAGCAGCCATCTCCGGGGACAGTCATCGAACACCGGGGAGCTGTTTTTT
clone_size: NA
v_call: TRBV4-2
d_call: TRBD1
j_call: TRBJ2-2

cdr3_aa: CASSPSGNTIYF
cdr3_nt: TGTGCCAGCAGCCCCTCGGGAAACACCATATATTTT
clone_size: NA
v_call: TRBV7-9
d_call: NA
j_call: TRBJ1-3

cdr3_aa: CASSLARVDSPLHF
cdr3_nt: TGTGCCAGCAGCTTGGCCAGGGTGGATTCACCCCTCCACTTT
clone_size: NA
v_call: TRBV5-5
d_call: NA
j_call: TRBJ1-6

cdr3_aa: CASSIRLPGTGGGYTF
cdr3_nt: TGTGCCAGTAGTATAAGGCTGCCCGGGACAGGGGGCGGCTACACCTTC
clone_size: NA
v_call: TRBV19
d_call: TRBD1
j_call: TRBJ1-2

cdr3_aa: CASSEVGGGGIQYF
cdr3_nt: TGTGCCAGCAGTGAAGTTGGGGGGGGCGGCATTCAGTACTTC
clone_size: NA
v_call: TRBV6-1
d_call: NA
j_call: TRBJ2-4

cdr3_aa: CASSPDGQGGRGQYF
cdr3_nt: TGTGCCAGCAGCCCCGACGGACAGGGCGGGCGTGGGCAGTACTTC
clone_size: NA
v_call: TRBV9
d_call: TRBD1
j_call: TRBJ2-7

cdr3_aa: CASDPGQGQPQHF
cdr3_nt: TGTGCGTCGGACCCGGGACAGGGACAGCCCCAGCATTTT
clone_size: NA
v_call: TRBV19
d_call: TRBD1
j_call: TRBJ1-5

cdr3_aa: CAWSVRRDTQYF
cdr3_nt: TGTGCCTGGAGTGTAAGGCGGGATACGCAGTATTTT
clone_size: NA
v_call: TRBV30
d_call: NA
j_call: TRBJ2-3

cdr3_aa: CASSLMTGGETQYF
cdr3_nt: TGTGCCAGCAGCTTAATGACAGGGGGGGAGACCCAGTACTTC
clone_size: NA
v_call: TRBV7-2
d_call: TRBD1
j_call: TRBJ2-5

cdr3_aa: CASSVGTGGTDTQYF
cdr3_nt: TGTGCCAGCAGCGTGGGGACAGGGGGCACAGATACGCAGTATTTT
clone_size: NA
v_call: TRBV9
d_call: TRBD1
j_call: TRBJ2-3

cdr3_aa: CASSSGLAGGSGETQYF
cdr3_nt: TGTGCCAGCAGCTCGGGACTAGCGGGGGGTAGTGGGGAGACCCAGTACTTC
clone_size: NA
v_call: TRBV7-2
d_call: TRBD2
j_call: TRBJ2-5

cdr3_aa: CATSRAPGTGELFF
cdr3_nt: TGTGCCACCAGTAGAGCGCCGGGCACCGGGGAGCTGTTTTTT
clone_size: few
v_call: TRBV24-1
d_call: NA
j_call: TRBJ2-2

cdr3_aa: CASSPSLENTGELFF
cdr3_nt: TGTGCCAGCAGCCCGTCCCTAGAGAACACCGGGGAGCTGTTTTTT
clone_size: NA
v_call: TRBV7-7
d_call: NA
j_call: TRBJ2-2

cdr3_aa: CASSEKRRATNEKLFF
cdr3_nt: TGTGCCAGCAGTGAAAAACGGAGGGCAACTAATGAAAAACTGTTTTTT
clone_size: NA
v_call: TRBV6-1
d_call: NA
j_call: TRBJ1-4

cdr3_aa: CASSMPRKGNSPLHF
cdr3_nt: TGTGCCAGTAGTATGCCCAGAAAGGGGAATTCACCCCTCCACTTT
clone_size: NA
v_call: TRBV19
d_call: NA
j_call: TRBJ1-6

cdr3_aa: CASSPTVLYGYTF
cdr3_nt: TGTGCCAGCAGCCCGACAGTGCTCTATGGCTACACCTTC
clone_size: NA
v_call: TRBV6-2/TRBV6-3
d_call: NA
j_call: TRBJ1-2

cdr3_aa: CSVGGRGGGPAKNIQYF
cdr3_nt: TGCAGCGTTGGGGGAAGGGGAGGGGGACCGGCCAAAAACATTCAGTACTTC
clone_size: NA
v_call: TRBV29-1
d_call: NA
j_call: TRBJ2-4

cdr3_aa: CASSQVGLAGGTDNEQFF
cdr3_nt: TGTGCCAGCAGCCAAGTGGGACTAGCGGGGGGTACAGACAATGAGCAGTTCTTC
clone_size: NA
v_call: TRBV4-2
d_call: TRBD2
j_call: TRBJ2-1

cdr3_aa: CATSKSRGWGYSNQPQHF
cdr3_nt: TGTGCCACCAGCAAAAGCAGGGGTTGGGGGTATAGCAATCAGCCCCAGCATTTT
clone_size: NA
v_call: TRBV15
d_call: NA
j_call: TRBJ1-5

cdr3_aa: CASSLGWENSPLHF
cdr3_nt: TGTGCCAGCAGCTTAGGATGGGAGAATTCACCCCTCCACTTT
clone_size: NA
v_call: TRBV11-2
d_call: NA
j_call: TRBJ1-6

cdr3_aa: CASSPRTGETEAFF
cdr3_nt: TGCGCCAGCAGCCCACGGACAGGGGAAACTGAAGCTTTCTTT
clone_size: NA
v_call: TRBV23-1
d_call: TRBD1
j_call: TRBJ1-1

cdr3_aa: CASSLSKDFPAYEQYF
cdr3_nt: TGTGCCAGCAGTTTATCCAAGGACTTTCCCGCCTACGAGCAGTACTTC
clone_size: NA
v_call: TRBV28
d_call: NA
j_call: TRBJ2-7

cdr3_aa: CASSQIGGRTDTQYF
cdr3_nt: TGTGCCAGCAGCCAAATCGGGGGGCGCACAGATACGCAGTATTTT
clone_size: NA
v_call: TRBV11-2
d_call: NA
j_call: TRBJ2-3

cdr3_aa: CASSSLAGGFQETQYF
cdr3_nt: TGTGCCAGCAGCTCTCTAGCGGGGGGGTTCCAAGAGACCCAGTACTTC
clone_size: NA
v_call: TRBV11-1
d_call: TRBD2
j_call: TRBJ2-5

cdr3_aa: CASSWAGPQETQYF
cdr3_nt: TGTGCCAGCAGCTGGGCGGGACCACAAGAGACCCAGTACTTC
clone_size: NA
v_call: TRBV5-4
d_call: NA
j_call: TRBJ2-5

cdr3_aa: CASSQEASGSLVQYF
cdr3_nt: TGCGCCAGCAGCCAAGAAGCTAGCGGGAGCCTTGTGCAGTACTTC
clone_size: NA
v_call: TRBV4-3
d_call: TRBD2
j_call: TRBJ2-7

cdr3_aa: CAWWGQGRAQAFF
cdr3_nt: TGTGCCTGGTGGGGACAGGGTCGAGCGCAAGCTTTCTTT
clone_size: once
v_call: TRBV30
d_call: TRBD1
j_call: TRBJ1-1

cdr3_aa: CSASLGEGLAGERQFF
cdr3_nt: TGCAGTGCTAGTTTGGGCGAGGGACTAGCGGGAGAGAGGCAGTTCTTC
clone_size: NA
v_call: TRBV20-1
d_call: TRBD2
j_call: TRBJ2-1

cdr3_aa: CASSSVEGSPLHF
cdr3_nt: TGTGCCAGCAGCTCGGTCGAGGGCTCACCCCTCCACTTT
clone_size: NA
v_call: TRBV7-9
d_call: NA
j_call: TRBJ1-6

cdr3_aa: CASKPGGGRETQYF
cdr3_nt: TGTGCCAGCAAACCCGGGGGGGGCCGGGAGACCCAGTACTTC
clone_size: NA
v_call: TRBV28
d_call: TRBD2
j_call: TRBJ2-5

cdr3_aa: CASSPSTDTQYF
cdr3_nt: TGTGCCAGCAGTCCAAGCACAGATACGCAGTATTTT
clone_size: once
v_call: TRBV27
d_call: NA
j_call: TRBJ2-3

cdr3_aa: CASSPAAYNSPLHF
cdr3_nt: TGCGCCAGCAGCCCGGCGGCCTATAATTCACCCCTCCACTTT
clone_size: NA
v_call: TRBV5-1
d_call: NA
j_call: TRBJ1-6

cdr3_aa: CASSTPGHKQNEQFF
cdr3_nt: TGTGCCAGTAGTACCCCGGGACACAAGCAAAATGAGCAGTTCTTC
clone_size: NA
v_call: TRBV19
d_call: NA
j_call: TRBJ2-1

cdr3_aa: CASLKRGNTEAFF
cdr3_nt: TGTGCCAGCCTAAAAAGGGGGAACACTGAAGCTTTCTTT
clone_size: NA
v_call: TRBV19
d_call: NA
j_call: TRBJ1-1

cdr3_aa: CASRRGLRGIQYF
cdr3_nt: TGTGCCAGCCGCAGGGGGCTAAGGGGCATTCAGTACTTC
clone_size: NA
v_call: TRBV19
d_call: TRBD1
j_call: TRBJ2-4

cdr3_aa: CASSPLVHTDTQYF
cdr3_nt: TGTGCCAGCTCACCACTGGTACACACAGATACGCAGTATTTT
clone_size: NA
v_call: TRBV18
d_call: NA
j_call: TRBJ2-3

cdr3_aa: CASSGTSGSTDTQYF
cdr3_nt: TGTGCCAGCAGCGGGACTAGCGGCAGCACAGATACGCAGTATTTT
clone_size: few
v_call: TRBV27
d_call: TRBD2
j_call: TRBJ2-3

cdr3_aa: CASSLLLRETQYF
cdr3_nt: TGTGCCAGCAGCTTACTACTGCGGGAGACCCAGTACTTC
clone_size: once
v_call: TRBV11-2
d_call: NA
j_call: TRBJ2-5

cdr3_aa: CASSLVLAGATKIDGELFF
cdr3_nt: TGTGCCAGCAGCTTAGTACTAGCGGGGGCCACGAAAATTGACGGGGAGCTGTTTTTT
clone_size: NA
v_call: TRBV7-8
d_call: TRBD2
j_call: TRBJ2-2

cdr3_aa: CASSLARTGSDTQYF
cdr3_nt: TGTGCCAGCAGCTTAGCCCGCACGGGATCAGATACGCAGTATTTT
clone_size: NA
v_call: TRBV11-2
d_call: NA
j_call: TRBJ2-3

cdr3_aa: CASSFEGQPQHF
cdr3_nt: TGTGCCAGCAGTTTCGAGGGTCAGCCCCAGCATTTT
clone_size: NA
v_call: TRBV28
d_call: NA
j_call: TRBJ1-5

cdr3_aa: CASTGWIERGFTGELFF
cdr3_nt: TGTGCCAGTACCGGGTGGATTGAACGGGGGTTCACCGGGGAGCTGTTTTTT
clone_size: NA
v_call: TRBV19
d_call: NA
j_call: TRBJ2-2

cdr3_aa: CASSPQQGAAAEQYF
cdr3_nt: TGCGCCAGCAGCCCCCAGCAGGGGGCGGCGGCCGAGCAGTACTTC
clone_size: NA
v_call: TRBV5-1
d_call: TRBD1
j_call: TRBJ2-7

cdr3_aa: CASSLNRMPNYGYTF
cdr3_nt: TGTGCCAGCAGCTTAAACAGAATGCCTAACTATGGCTACACCTTC
clone_size: NA
v_call: TRBV7-9
d_call: NA
j_call: TRBJ1-2

cdr3_aa: CASSLRGGHTDTQYF
cdr3_nt: TGTGCCAGCAGCCTACGGGGGGGCCACACAGATACGCAGTATTTT
clone_size: few
v_call: TRBV16
d_call: TRBD2
j_call: TRBJ2-3

cdr3_aa: CASSYSSGSYNEQFF
cdr3_nt: TGTGCCAGCAGTTACTCTAGCGGGTCCTACAATGAGCAGTTCTTC
clone_size: NA
v_call: TRBV27
d_call: TRBD2
j_call: TRBJ2-1